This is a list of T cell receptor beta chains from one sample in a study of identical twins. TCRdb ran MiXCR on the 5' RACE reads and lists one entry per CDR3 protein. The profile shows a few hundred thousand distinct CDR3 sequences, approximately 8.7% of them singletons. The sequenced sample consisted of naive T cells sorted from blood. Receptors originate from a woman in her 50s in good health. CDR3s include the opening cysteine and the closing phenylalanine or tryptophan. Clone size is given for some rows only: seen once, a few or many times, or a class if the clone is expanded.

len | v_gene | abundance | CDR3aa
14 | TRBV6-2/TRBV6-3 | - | CASRRGAYGGELFF
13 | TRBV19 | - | CASPGTSYNEQFF
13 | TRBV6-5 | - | CASSPLTEDTQYF
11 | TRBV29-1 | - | CSGLTGYGYTF
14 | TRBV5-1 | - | CASSLRTEHYEQYF
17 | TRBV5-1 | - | CASSLEGRTGSTDTQYF
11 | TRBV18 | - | CASLSGNTIYF
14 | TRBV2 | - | CASRGAGAYNEQFF
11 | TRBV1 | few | CTSSLRETQYF
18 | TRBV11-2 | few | CASSSIRASGGGRNIQYF
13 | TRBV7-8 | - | CASSPSWTGELFF
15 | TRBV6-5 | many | CASRRDTSTNEKLFF
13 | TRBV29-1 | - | CSYGEGATDEQFF
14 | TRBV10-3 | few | CAISPAASTDTQYF
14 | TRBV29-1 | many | CSVGQGGTLYEQYF
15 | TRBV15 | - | CATSRSRSGPDTQYF
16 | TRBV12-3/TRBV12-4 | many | CASSFDVGLGSYEQYF
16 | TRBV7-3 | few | CASSLIPQEIRSEAFF
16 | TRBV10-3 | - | CAISDRLAGISYEQYF
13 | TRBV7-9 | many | CASSPHSTGELFF
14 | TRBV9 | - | CASSESPGGAEQFF
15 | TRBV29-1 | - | CSTTPGLAGSGEQFF
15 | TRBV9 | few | CASSPQLAGYYEQYF
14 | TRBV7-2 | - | CASSPRMTNTEAFF
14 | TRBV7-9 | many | CASSLDNRAYEQYF
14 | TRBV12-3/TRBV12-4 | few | CASTQEVLTDTQYF
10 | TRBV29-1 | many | CSVSRGEQYF